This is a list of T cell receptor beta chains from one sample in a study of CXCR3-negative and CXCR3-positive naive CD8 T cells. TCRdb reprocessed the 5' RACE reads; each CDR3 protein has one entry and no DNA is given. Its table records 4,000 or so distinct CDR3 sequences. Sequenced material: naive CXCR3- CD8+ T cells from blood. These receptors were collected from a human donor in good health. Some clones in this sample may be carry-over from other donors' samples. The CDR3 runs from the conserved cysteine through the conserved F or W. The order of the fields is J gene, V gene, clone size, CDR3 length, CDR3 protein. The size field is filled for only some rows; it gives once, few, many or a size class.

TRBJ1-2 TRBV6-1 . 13 CASRNRGDYGYTF
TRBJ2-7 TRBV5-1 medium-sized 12 CASSFPGQEQYF
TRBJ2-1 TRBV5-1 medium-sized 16 CASSSDRDRVVDEQFF
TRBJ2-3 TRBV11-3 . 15 CASSLTPGGTDTQYF
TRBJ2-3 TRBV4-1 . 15 CASSPMGQETDTQYF
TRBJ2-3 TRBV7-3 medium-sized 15 CASSSSNNGGDTQYF
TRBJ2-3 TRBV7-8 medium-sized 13 CASSSSGEDTQYF
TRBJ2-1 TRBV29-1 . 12 CSVVSGGYEQFF
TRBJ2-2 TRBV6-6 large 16 CASSTGLTDYTGELFF
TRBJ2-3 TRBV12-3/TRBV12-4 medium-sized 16 CASSSTSGRASDTQYF